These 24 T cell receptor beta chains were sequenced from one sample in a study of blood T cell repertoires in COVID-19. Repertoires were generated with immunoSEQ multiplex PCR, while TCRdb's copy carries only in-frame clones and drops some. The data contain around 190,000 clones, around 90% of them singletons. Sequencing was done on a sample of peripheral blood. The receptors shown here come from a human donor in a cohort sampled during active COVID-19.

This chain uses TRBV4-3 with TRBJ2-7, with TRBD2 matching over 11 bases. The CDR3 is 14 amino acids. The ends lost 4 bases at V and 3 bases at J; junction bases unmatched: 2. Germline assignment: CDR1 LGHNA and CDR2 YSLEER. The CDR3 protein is CASSPGTSGYEQYF. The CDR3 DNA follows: TGCGCCAGCAGCCCCGGGACTAGCGGCTACGAGCAGTACTTC.

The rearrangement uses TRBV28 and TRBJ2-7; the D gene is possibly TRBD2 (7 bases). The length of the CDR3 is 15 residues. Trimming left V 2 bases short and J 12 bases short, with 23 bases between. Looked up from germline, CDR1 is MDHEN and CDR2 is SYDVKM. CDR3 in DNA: TGTGCCAGCAGTTTAGATCCGCAAGGGGGGAGGGCCTGGTACTTC. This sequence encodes CASSLDPQGGRAWYF.

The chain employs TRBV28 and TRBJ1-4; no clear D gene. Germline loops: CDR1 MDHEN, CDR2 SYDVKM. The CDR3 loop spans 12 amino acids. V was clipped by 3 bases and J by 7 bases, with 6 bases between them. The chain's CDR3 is CASSFEGEKLFF. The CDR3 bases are TGTGCCAGCAGTTTTGAGGGTGAAAAACTGTTTTTT.

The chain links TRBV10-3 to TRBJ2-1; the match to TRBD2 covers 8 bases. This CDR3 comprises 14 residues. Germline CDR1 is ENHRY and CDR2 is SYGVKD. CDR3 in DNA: TGTGCGCACGCCGGGAGCGGGGGCTACAATGAGCAGTTCTTC. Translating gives CAHAGSGGYNEQFF.

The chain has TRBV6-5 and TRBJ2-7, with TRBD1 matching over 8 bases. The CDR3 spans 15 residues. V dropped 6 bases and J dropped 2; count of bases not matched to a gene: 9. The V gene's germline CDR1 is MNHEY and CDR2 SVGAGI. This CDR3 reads CASRLGQGGTYEQYF. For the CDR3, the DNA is TGTGCCAGCAGACTCGGACAGGGAGGTACCTACGAGCAGTACTTC.

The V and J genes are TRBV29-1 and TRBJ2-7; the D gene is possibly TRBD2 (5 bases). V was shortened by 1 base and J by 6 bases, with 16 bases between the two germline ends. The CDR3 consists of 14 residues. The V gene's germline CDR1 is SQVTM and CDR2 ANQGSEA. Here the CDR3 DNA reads TGCAGCGTTGAAGGGATGGGGAGAGAGAGCGAGCAGTACTTC. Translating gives CSVEGMGRESEQYF.

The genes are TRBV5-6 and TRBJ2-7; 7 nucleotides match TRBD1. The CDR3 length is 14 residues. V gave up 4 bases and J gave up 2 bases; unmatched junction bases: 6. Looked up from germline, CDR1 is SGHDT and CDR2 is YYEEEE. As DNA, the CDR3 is TGTGCCAGCAGCGACACAGGGGACACCTACGAGCAGTACTTC. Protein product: CASSDTGDTYEQYF.

The DNA of the CDR3 is TGTGCCAGCAGTGTGTCGGACAGGGGGCACTACGAGCAGTACTTC. It encodes CASSVSDRGHYEQYF. V gene TRBV2 combines with J gene TRBJ2-7, with 11 bases that match TRBD1. CDR1 and CDR2 from the germline V gene are SNHLY and FYNNEI. The V and J ends lost 4 bases and 3 bases, in that order; junction bases with no gene match: 5. CDR3 size: 15 residues.

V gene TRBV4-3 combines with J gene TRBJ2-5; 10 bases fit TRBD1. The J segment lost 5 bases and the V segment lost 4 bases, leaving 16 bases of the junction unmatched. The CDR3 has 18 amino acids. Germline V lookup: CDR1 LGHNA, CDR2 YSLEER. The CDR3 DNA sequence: TGCGCCAGCAGCCGAACGGCGACAGGGGGCGACACAAGGGAGACCCAGTACTTC. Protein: CASSRTATGGDTRETQYF.

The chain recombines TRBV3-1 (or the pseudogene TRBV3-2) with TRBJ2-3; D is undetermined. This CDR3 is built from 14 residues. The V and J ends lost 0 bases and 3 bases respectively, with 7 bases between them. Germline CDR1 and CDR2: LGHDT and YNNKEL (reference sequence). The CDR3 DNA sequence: TGTGCCAGCAGCCAAGAGGCAACGACAGATACGCAGTATTTT. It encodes CASSQEATTDTQYF.

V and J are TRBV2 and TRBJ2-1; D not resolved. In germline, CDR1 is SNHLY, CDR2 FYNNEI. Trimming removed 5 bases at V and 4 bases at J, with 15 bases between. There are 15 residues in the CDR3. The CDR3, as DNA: TGTGCCAGCAGTTCTAGTCTGTATGGGTACAATGAGCAGTTCTTC. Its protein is CASSSSLYGYNEQFF.

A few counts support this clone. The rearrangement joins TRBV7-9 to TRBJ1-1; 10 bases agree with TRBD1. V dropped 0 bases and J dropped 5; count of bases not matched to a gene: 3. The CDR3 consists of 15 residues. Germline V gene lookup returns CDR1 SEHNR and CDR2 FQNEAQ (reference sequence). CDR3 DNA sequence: TGTGCCAGCAGCTTAGCCGGGACAGGGGTTACTGAAGCTTTCTTT. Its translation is CASSLAGTGVTEAFF. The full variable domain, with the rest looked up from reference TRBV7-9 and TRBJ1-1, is DTGVSQNPRHKITKRGQNVTFRCDPISEHNRLYWYRQTLGQGPEFLTYFQNEAQLEKSRLLSDRFSAERPKGSFSTLEIQRTEQGDSAMYLCASSLAGTGVTEAFFGQGTRLTVV.

This chain's CDR3 is CASSSWTSGSKDTQYF. The CDR3 DNA sequence: TGTGCCAGCAGCTCATGGACTAGCGGGAGTAAAGATACGCAGTATTTT. The chain employs TRBV7-9 and TRBJ2-3; 13 bases line up with TRBD2. Germline V gene sequence: CDR1 SEHNR, CDR2 FQNEAQ (reference sequence). The CDR3 spans 16 residues. V dropped 4 bases and J dropped 5; count of bases not matched to a gene: 6.

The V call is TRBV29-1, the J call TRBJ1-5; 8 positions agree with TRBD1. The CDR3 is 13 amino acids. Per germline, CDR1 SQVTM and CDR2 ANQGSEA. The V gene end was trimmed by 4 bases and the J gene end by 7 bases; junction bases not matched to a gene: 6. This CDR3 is CSVGEDRGQPQHF. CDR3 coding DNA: TGCAGCGTTGGGGAAGACAGGGGACAGCCCCAGCATTTT.

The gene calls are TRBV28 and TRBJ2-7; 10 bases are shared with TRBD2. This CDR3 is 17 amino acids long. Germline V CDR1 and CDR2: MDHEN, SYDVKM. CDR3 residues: CARWEGSGRTSSYEQYF. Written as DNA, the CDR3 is TGTGCTAGATGGGAGGGTAGCGGGAGGACAAGCTCCTACGAGCAGTACTTC.

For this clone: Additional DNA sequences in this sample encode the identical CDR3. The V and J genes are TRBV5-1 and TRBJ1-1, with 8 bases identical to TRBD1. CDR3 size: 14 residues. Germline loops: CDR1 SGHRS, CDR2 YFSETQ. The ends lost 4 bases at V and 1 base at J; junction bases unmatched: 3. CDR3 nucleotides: TGCGCCAGCAGCACGGGACAGGAGAACACTGAAGCTTTCTTT. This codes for CASSTGQENTEAFF.

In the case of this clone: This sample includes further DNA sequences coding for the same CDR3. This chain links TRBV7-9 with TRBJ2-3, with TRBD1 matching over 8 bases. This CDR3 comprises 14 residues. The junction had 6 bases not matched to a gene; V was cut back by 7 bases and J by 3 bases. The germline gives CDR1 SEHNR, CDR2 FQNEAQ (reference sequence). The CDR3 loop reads CASTGTGSTDTQYF. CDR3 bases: TGTGCCAGCACGGGGACAGGTTCGACAGATACGCAGTATTTT.

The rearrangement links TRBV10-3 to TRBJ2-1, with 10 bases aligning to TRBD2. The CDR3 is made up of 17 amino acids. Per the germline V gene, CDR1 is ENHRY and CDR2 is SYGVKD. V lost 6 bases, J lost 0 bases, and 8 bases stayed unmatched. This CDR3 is CAIRDSSSGSSYNEQFF. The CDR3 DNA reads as TGTGCCATCAGGGACTCGTCTAGCGGGAGCTCCTACAATGAGCAGTTCTTC.

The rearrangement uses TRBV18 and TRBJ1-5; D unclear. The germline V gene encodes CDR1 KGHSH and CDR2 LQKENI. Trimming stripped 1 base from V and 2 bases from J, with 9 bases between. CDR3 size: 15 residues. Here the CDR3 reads CASSPQHVGNQPQHF. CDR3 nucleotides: TGTGCCAGCTCACCACAACACGTTGGCAATCAGCCCCAGCATTTT. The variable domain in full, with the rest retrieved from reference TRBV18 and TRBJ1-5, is NAGVMQNPRHLVRRRGQEARLRCSPMKGHSHVYWYRQLPEEGLKFMVYLQKENIIDESGMPKERFSAEFPKEGPSILRIQQVVRGDSAAYFCASSPQHVGNQPQHFGDGTRLSIL.

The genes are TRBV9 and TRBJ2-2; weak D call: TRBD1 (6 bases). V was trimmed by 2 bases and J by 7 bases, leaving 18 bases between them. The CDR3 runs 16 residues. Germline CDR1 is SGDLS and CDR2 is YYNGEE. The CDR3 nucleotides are TGTGCCAGCAGCGTTAACAGAGGGGGTACGGGCGGGGAGCTGTTTTTT. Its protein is CASSVNRGGTGGELFF.

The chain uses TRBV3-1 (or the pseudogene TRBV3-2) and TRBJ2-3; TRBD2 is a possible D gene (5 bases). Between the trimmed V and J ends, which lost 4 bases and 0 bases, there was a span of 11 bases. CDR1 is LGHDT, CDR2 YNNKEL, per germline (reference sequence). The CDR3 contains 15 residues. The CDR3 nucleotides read TGTGCCAGCAGCCCGAGCGGAGTAAGCACAGATACGCAGTATTTT. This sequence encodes CASSPSGVSTDTQYF.

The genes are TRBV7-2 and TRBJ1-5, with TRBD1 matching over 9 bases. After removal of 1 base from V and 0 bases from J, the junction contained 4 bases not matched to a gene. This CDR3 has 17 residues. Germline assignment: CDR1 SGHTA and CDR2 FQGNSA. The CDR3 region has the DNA TGTGCCAGCAGCTTAGGGACAGGGGCAACTAGCAATCAGCCCCAGCATTTT. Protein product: CASSLGTGATSNQPQHF.

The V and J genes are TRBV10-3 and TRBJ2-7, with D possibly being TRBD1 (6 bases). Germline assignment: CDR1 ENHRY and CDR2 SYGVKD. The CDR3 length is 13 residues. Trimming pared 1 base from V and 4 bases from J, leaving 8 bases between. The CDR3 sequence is CAISEYRDYEQYF. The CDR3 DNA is TGTGCCATCAGTGAGTACAGGGATTACGAGCAGTACTTC.

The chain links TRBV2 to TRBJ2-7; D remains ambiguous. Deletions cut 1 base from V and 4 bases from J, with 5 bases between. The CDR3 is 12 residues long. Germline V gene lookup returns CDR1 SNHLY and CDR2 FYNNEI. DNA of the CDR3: TGTGCCAGCAGTGAAGGGGCTTACGAGCAGTACTTC. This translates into CASSEGAYEQYF.